The 21 T cell receptor beta chains reported below all come from one sample, sequenced in a study of cytomegalovirus exposure and HLA in healthy donors. It was with 60 Vbeta and 13 Jbeta primers that the PCR ran. Sequenced by immunoSEQ multiplex PCR; TCRdb stores in-frame clones only, minus some. Seen here are about 100,000 clones, roughly four fifths observed once, and the top ten hold roughly 19%. Sequenced sample: PBMCs. These TCRs come from an older woman in good health and CMV-seropositive.

The CDR3 sequence is CASSLRQGRSYEQYF. CDR3 bases: TGTGCCAGCAGTTTGAGACAGGGGAGGTCCTACGAGCAGTACTTC. This chain joins TRBV27 and TRBJ2-7, with 8 bases aligning to TRBD1. Germline V gene sequence: CDR1 MNHEY, CDR2 SMNVEV (reference sequence). CDR3 size: 15 residues. J was trimmed by 1 base and V by 3 bases; bases with no gene match: 5.

The J gene is TRBJ2-1, the V gene TRBV6-6; 9 bases are a match to TRBD2. The V segment lost 2 bases and the J segment 4 bases; nucleotides outside the gene matches: 0. CDR3 length: 14 amino acids. Germline values: CDR1 MNHNY, CDR2 SVGAGI (reference sequence). CDR3 amino acids: CASSYTSGYNEQFF. CDR3 sequence (DNA): TGTGCCAGCAGTTACACTAGCGGGTACAATGAGCAGTTCTTC.

V and J are TRBV5-8 and TRBJ2-2; TRBD1 matches 7 bases. The V segment lost 2 bases and the J segment 4 bases; nucleotides outside the gene matches: 5. This CDR3 region has 15 residues. Germline V CDR1 and CDR2: SGHTS, YDEGEE. The CDR3 sequence is CASSFRTGGTGELFF. DNA for the CDR3: TGTGCCAGCAGCTTTCGGACAGGAGGCACCGGGGAGCTGTTTTTT. The full variable domain, completed using reference TRBV5-8 and TRBJ2-2, is EAGVTQSPTHLIKTRGQQATLRCSPISGHTSVYWYQQALGLGLQFLLWYDEGEERNRGNFPPRFSGRQFPNYSSELNVNALELEDSALYLCASSFRTGGTGELFFGEGSRLTVL.

The chain joins TRBV30 to TRBJ2-1, with 13 bases that match TRBD2. The CDR3 runs 18 residues. From germline, CDR1 is GTSNPN and CDR2 SVGIG (reference sequence). With 5 bases clipped from V and 0 bases from J, the junction kept 10 bases outside the gene matches. CDR3 nucleotide sequence: TGTGCCTGGGCCAAACTAGCGGGAGGGTCCAGCTCCTACAATGAGCAGTTCTTC. Its protein product is CAWAKLAGGSSSYNEQFF.

This sequence joins TRBV12-2 and TRBJ2-5; the table's D call, TRBD2, has no DNA check behind it. TRBV12-2 is deemed a pseudogene. This CDR3 has 11 residues. CDR3 coding DNA: TGTGCAAGTCGCTTAGTCCCTATTTTGTACTTC. As protein: CASRLVPILYF.

Only one count was recorded for this clone. The J gene is TRBJ2-7, the V gene TRBV18, with 9 bases fitting TRBD1. This CDR3 region has 15 residues. From germline, CDR1 is KGHSH and CDR2 LQKENI. The J segment lost 1 base and the V segment lost 6 bases, leaving 7 bases of the junction unmatched. Here the CDR3 DNA reads TGTGCCAGCTCCAAGGACAGGGGATATTCCTACGAGCAGTACTTC. This gives the protein CASSKDRGYSYEQYF.

This chain uses TRBV19 with TRBJ1-1; no reliable D call. V shed 3 bases and J shed 1 base, with 9 bases lying between them. The CDR3 has 14 residues. In germline, CDR1 is LNHDA, CDR2 SQIVND (reference sequence). The CDR3 nucleotides read TGTGCCAGTAGTATGGCACAGCAGAACACTGAAGCTTTCTTT. Translated: CASSMAQQNTEAFF. Based on the CDR3 plus reference TRBV19 and TRBJ1-1, the full variable domain is DGGITQSPKYLFRKEGQNVTLSCEQNLNHDAMYWYRQDPGQGLRLIYYSQIVNDFQKGDIAEGYSVSREKKESFPLTVTSAQKNPTAFYLCASSMAQQNTEAFFGQGTRLTVV.

The chain combines TRBV27 with TRBJ2-1; a possible D gene is TRBD1 (5 bases). The CDR3 is 12 amino acids. Germline V gives CDR1 MNHEY, CDR2 SMNVEV (reference sequence). With 3 bases removed from V and 15 bases from J, the gap between germline ends came to 15 bases. CDR3 DNA: TGTGCCAGCAGTTTCAGGGCCCAGAGTCCGTTCTTC. Encoded protein: CASSFRAQSPFF.

V is TRBV7-8 and J is TRBJ2-7; tentative D call: TRBD2 (5 bases). Trimming removed 4 bases at V and 10 bases at J, with 11 bases between. Germline V CDR1 and CDR2: SGHVS, FQNEAQ. The CDR3 totals 11 residues. The CDR3 spells CASSSGEHQYF. The CDR3 coding sequence is TGTGCCAGCAGCTCCGGGGAGCACCAGTACTTC.

This chain joins TRBV19 and TRBJ1-5; 8 nucleotides match TRBD1. The CDR3 loop spans 15 amino acids. V was clipped by 6 bases and J by 1 base; unmatched bases: 5. Germline loops: CDR1 LNHDA, CDR2 SQIVND (reference sequence). In nucleotides, the CDR3 is TGTGCCAGTAGCTCCAGGGGGCGAAGCAATCAGCCCCAGCATTTT. Its protein is CASSSRGRSNQPQHF.

This clone was picked up one time. The chain links TRBV9 to TRBJ1-1; weak D call: TRBD1 (5 bases). The V gene's germline CDR1 is SGDLS and CDR2 YYNGEE. The V end lost 0 bases, the J end lost 0 bases, and 12 bases lay between the germline ends. The CDR3 totals 16 residues. The DNA of the CDR3 is TGTGCCAGCAGCGTAGGTCCCGGGACTATGAACACTGAAGCTTTCTTT. Translated: CASSVGPGTMNTEAFF. Drawing the rest from reference TRBV9 and TRBJ1-1, the complete variable domain is DSGVTQTPKHLITATGQRVTLRCSPRSGDLSVYWYQQSLDQGLQFLIQYYNGEERAKGNILERFSAQQFPDLHSELNLSSLELGDSALYFCASSVGPGTMNTEAFFGQGTRLTVV.

This clone showed up just once. CDR3 loop: CASIDWGGFTEAFF. The CDR3 DNA reads TGTGCCAGCATTGATTGGGGGGGTTTCACTGAAGCTTTCTTT. V usage is TRBV28 and J usage is TRBJ1-1, with D perhaps TRBD1 (5 bases). The V end lost 7 bases, the J end lost 4 bases, and 16 bases lay between the germline ends. Germline V gene data show CDR1 as MDHEN and CDR2 as SYDVKM. The CDR3 runs to 14 residues.

CDR3 sequence (DNA): TGTGCCAGCAGTTTCGGGGACAGGGGATACACAGATACGCAGTATTTT. Protein product: CASSFGDRGYTDTQYF. The rearrangement uses TRBV6-6 and TRBJ2-3, with 10 bases that match TRBD1. This CDR3 is 16 amino acids long. The V gene's germline CDR1 is MNHNY and CDR2 SVGAGI (reference sequence). With 4 bases clipped from V and 2 bases from J, the junction kept 6 bases outside the gene matches.

The chain carries TRBV27 and TRBJ1-1, with a tentative D call TRBD1 (5 bases). V lost 2 bases to trimming and J lost 1 base, with 11 bases between them. The germline V gene encodes CDR1 MNHEY and CDR2 SMNVEV (reference sequence). This CDR3 has 15 residues. Written as DNA, the CDR3 is TGTGCCAGCAGTTTAAGGCCCGGACAGAACACTGAAGCTTTCTTT. This translates into CASSLRPGQNTEAFF.

This chain connects TRBV30 to TRBJ1-2; D unclear. V was clipped by 0 bases and J by 6 bases, with 11 bases between them. Germline CDR1 is GTSNPN and CDR2 is SVGIG (reference sequence). There are 13 residues in the CDR3. The CDR3 loop is CAWSVLSVNGYTF. The CDR3 nucleotides are TGTGCCTGGAGTGTACTGTCCGTTAATGGCTACACCTTC.

The sample holds many counts of this clone. The V and J genes are TRBV5-4 and TRBJ2-6; 12 positions agree with TRBD1. In germline, CDR1 is SGHNT, CDR2 YYREEE (reference sequence). Trimming removed 0 bases from V and 4 bases from J; junction bases left unmatched: 8. The CDR3 has 19 residues. The CDR3 nucleotides are TGTGCCAGCAGCTTGGGTGGGACAGGGGGCCGGTTAGGGGCCAACGTCCTGACTTTC. It codes for CASSLGGTGGRLGANVLTF.

The V and J genes are TRBV19 and TRBJ1-4, with 8 bases aligning to TRBD1. The germline CDR1 and CDR2 sequences are LNHDA and SQIVND (reference sequence). The CDR3 contains 12 residues. CDR3 bases: TGTGCTACGACAGGGGTTAATGAAAAACTGTTTTTT. This codes for CATTGVNEKLFF. The whole variable domain, remainder taken from reference TRBV19 and TRBJ1-4, is DGGITQSPKYLFRKEGQNVTLSCEQNLNHDAMYWYRQDPGQGLRLIYYSQIVNDFQKGDIAEGYSVSREKKESFPLTVTSAQKNPTAFYLCATTGVNEKLFFGSGTQLSVL.

The chain uses TRBV25-1 and TRBJ1-4; TRBD1 matches 8 bases. The J segment lost 7 bases and the V segment lost 3 bases, leaving 4 bases of the junction unmatched. CDR1 MGHDK and CDR2 SYGVNS come from the germline V gene. The CDR3 runs to 14 residues. CDR3 protein: CASSDRGRVEKLFF. Here the CDR3 DNA reads TGTGCCAGCAGTGACAGGGGGCGCGTTGAAAAACTGTTTTTT. Filled out from reference TRBV25-1 and TRBJ1-4, the complete variable domain reads EADIYQTPRYLVIGTGKKITLECSQTMGHDKMYWYQQDPGMELHLIHYSYGVNSTEKGDLSSESTVSRIRTEHFPLTLESARPSHTSQYLCASSDRGRVEKLFFGSGTQLSVL.

The rearrangement uses TRBV18 and TRBJ1-1, with a tentative D call TRBD1 (5 bases). V gave up 4 bases and J gave up 1 base, with 7 bases separating them. The CDR3 is 13 amino acids. CDR1 and CDR2 from the germline V gene are KGHSH and LQKENI. The CDR3 coding sequence is TGTGCCAGCTCACGGGACTGGAACACTGAAGCTTTCTTT. It codes for CASSRDWNTEAFF.

CDR3 residues: CASSQDPGQGSYEQYF. The CDR3 nucleotides read TGTGCCAGCAGCCAAGACCCGGGACAGGGATCCTACGAGCAGTACTTC. The V gene is TRBV4-2, the J gene TRBJ2-7; 9 bases line up with TRBD1. This CDR3 has 16 residues. From germline, CDR1 is LGHNA and CDR2 YNFKEQ. V lost 0 bases, J lost 1 base, and 4 bases stayed unmatched.

V gene TRBV2 combines with J gene TRBJ2-5; D perhaps matches TRBD1 (5 bases). This CDR3 spans 13 amino acids. V lost 2 bases to trimming and J lost 5 bases, with 9 bases between them. CDR1 is SNHLY, CDR2 FYNNEI, per germline. Here the CDR3 reads CASSELPGETQYF. Written as DNA, the CDR3 is TGTGCCAGCAGTGAACTCCCAGGGGAGACCCAGTACTTC. The full variable domain, rest sourced from reference TRBV2 and TRBJ2-5, is EPEVTQTPSHQVTQMGQEVILRCVPISNHLYFYWYRQILGQKVEFLVSFYNNEISEKSEIFDDQFSVERPDGSNFTLKIRSTKLEDSAMYFCASSELPGETQYFGPGTRLLVL.